This T cell receptor beta chain is drawn from a study of T cell changes during pregnancy in multiple sclerosis. V lost 3 bases to trimming and J lost 2 bases, with 12 bases between them. Germline assignment: CDR1 SGDLS and CDR2 YYNGEE. The CDR3 is 14 amino acids. Libraries were prepared by immunoSEQ multiplex PCR; TCRdb keeps only in-frame clonotypes and omits some of them. Counted here are 80,000 to 95,000 clones, 90% to 95% occurring once; the ten biggest clones make up roughly 1.1%. The genes are TRBV9 and TRBJ2-7, with D maybe TRBD2 (7 bases). The source of this sequence is a female donor with multiple sclerosis, enrolled in a pregnancy study. This specimen consisted of peripheral blood, obtained in the second trimester of pregnancy. CDR3 amino acids: CASSATGRAYEQYF. In DNA, the CDR3 is TGTGCCAGCAGCGCAACAGGGAGGGCCTACGAGCAGTACTTC. Supplemented by reference TRBV9 and TRBJ2-7, the full variable domain reads DSGVTQTPKHLITATGQRVTLRCSPRSGDLSVYWYQQSLDQGLQFLIQYYNGEERAKGNILERFSAQQFPDLHSELNLSSLELGDSALYFCASSATGRAYEQYFGPGTRLTVT.